A single sample is the source of the 32 T cell receptor beta chains below, sequenced in a study of regulatory T cells in long-lasting Graves disease (dated by TCRdb to about 2021). Preparation of the library involved multiplex PCR. Sequencing instrument: Illumina HiSeq 4000. To build TCR beta libraries, CDR3 regions were amplified by Arm-PCR using iRepertoire HTBI primers. The public sequencing data were trimmed at Q25 with fastp and processed into clonotypes with MiXCR by TCRdb, which kept only in-frame beta chains. Every CDR3 protein is listed once, alongside the most common genes and DNA of its rows. This sample gives around 460,000 distinct CDR3 sequences in total; 20% to 25% of them show up just once. Of the sample, around 7% falls within the top ten clones. The time point label corresponds to: persistent/refractory GD, antithyroid drugs over 5 years with positive TRAb. RNA was extracted from PBMCs in TRIzol for both TCR sequencing and RNA sequencing.

The sequencing used peripheral blood mononuclear cells (PBMCs), collected when the disease was refractory, from a patient treated with antithyroid drugs. The receptor set was obtained from a female donor with Graves disease.

V gene TRBV29-1 combines with J gene TRBJ2-3; D may be TRBD2 (6 bases). There are 15 residues in the CDR3. With 4 bases removed from V and 4 bases from J, the gap between germline ends came to 18 bases. From germline, CDR1 is SQVTM and CDR2 ANQGSEA. CDR3 nucleotides: TGCAGCGTTGGGACTACGTCTCTACAGGCAGATACGCAGTATTTT. This encodes CSVGTTSLQADTQYF.

The chain recombines TRBV24-1 with TRBJ2-1; D unclear. This CDR3 has 16 amino acids. Trimming removed 4 bases from V and 2 bases from J, with 14 bases in between. Germline V gene data show CDR1 as KGHDR and CDR2 as SFDVKD. CDR3 sequence: CATSDRGRTPYNEQFF. For the CDR3, the DNA is TGTGCCACCAGTGACAGAGGACGGACCCCCTACAATGAGCAGTTCTTC.

The genes are TRBV7-9 and TRBJ2-4; 8 nucleotides line up with TRBD1. J lost 3 bases, V lost 3 bases, and 7 bases had no gene match. Germline V gives CDR1 SEHNR, CDR2 FQNEAQ (reference sequence). The CDR3 spans 16 residues. Here the CDR3 reads CASSFSGGSGKNIQYF. The CDR3 nucleotides are TGTGCCAGCAGCTTCTCAGGGGGCTCGGGCAAAAACATTCAGTACTTC.

In its sample, this clonotype was seen many times. The rearrangement links TRBV9 to TRBJ1-2, with unresolved D. V was clipped by 1 base and J by 0 bases, with 10 bases between them. The germline gives CDR1 SGDLS, CDR2 YYNGEE. The CDR3 contains 15 residues. The DNA for the CDR3 is TGTGCCAGCAGCGTATCGGACGGACCTAACTATGGCTACACCTTC. This gives the protein CASSVSDGPNYGYTF.

V usage is TRBV10-3 and J usage is TRBJ1-1; D is unresolved. This CDR3 comprises 15 residues. V lost 2 bases and J 0 bases, leaving 10 bases between the germline ends. Germline V gives CDR1 ENHRY, CDR2 SYGVKD. The CDR3 DNA reads TGTGCCATCAGTGAGCTAGGGATCATGAACACTGAAGCTTTCTTT. Translating gives CAISELGIMNTEAFF.

This clonotype was observed a handful of times. The CDR3 here is CAIIPEWGTEAFF. In nucleotides, the CDR3 is TGTGCCATCATCCCCGAGTGGGGTACTGAAGCTTTCTTT. This chain uses TRBV10-3 with TRBJ1-1; unclear D gene. Germline V gene sequence: CDR1 ENHRY, CDR2 SYGVKD. The CDR3 contains 13 residues. Between the trimmed V and J ends, which lost 7 bases and 5 bases, there was a span of 14 bases.

The chain links TRBV11-2 to TRBJ2-6; TRBD1 aligns across 8 bases. Germline V lookup: CDR1 SGHAT, CDR2 FQNNGV. The CDR3 totals 19 residues. V lost 1 base, J lost 0 bases, and 8 bases stayed unmatched. The CDR3 protein is CASSLVSETGASGANVLTF. The CDR3 DNA reads as TGTGCCAGCAGCTTAGTTTCCGAGACAGGGGCCTCTGGGGCCAACGTCCTGACTTTC.

This clonotype came up a few times. In nucleotides, the CDR3 is TGTGCCAGCAGCTCTGCAGGGGAGGGGACTGAAGCTTTCTTT. Its protein product is CASSSAGEGTEAFF. The chain is built from TRBV7-9 and TRBJ1-1, with D possibly being TRBD1 (6 bases). Between the trimmed V and J ends, which lost 4 bases and 5 bases, there was a span of 14 bases. Germline CDR1 and CDR2: SEHNR and FQNEAQ (reference sequence). CDR3 size: 14 residues.

This clonotype was seen many times. CDR3 DNA sequence: TGTGCCACCAGTGATTTTGGGGGCGAGGGAGGAGAGACCCAGTACTTC. Protein sequence: CATSDFGGEGGETQYF. V usage is TRBV24-1 and J usage is TRBJ2-5; D may be TRBD1 or TRBD2 (6 bases each). This CDR3 is built from 16 residues. Looked up from germline, CDR1 is KGHDR and CDR2 is SFDVKD. The V end was cut by 1 base, the J end by 4 bases, with 15 bases between.

In its sample, this clonotype was seen a few times. The rearrangement joins TRBV11-2 to TRBJ2-1; D not certain. The V and J ends lost 1 base and 7 bases respectively, with 11 bases between them. The CDR3 extends over 14 amino acids. Germline CDR1 reads SGHAT; CDR2 reads FQNNGV. The CDR3 sequence is CASSLGGSVNEQFF. The CDR3 DNA follows: TGTGCCAGCAGCTTAGGAGGATCCGTTAATGAGCAGTTCTTC. The full variable domain, rest sourced from reference TRBV11-2 and TRBJ2-1, is EAGVAQSPRYKIIEKRQSVAFWCNPISGHATLYWYQQILGQGPKLLIQFQNNGVVDDSQLPKDRFSAERLKGVDSTLKIQPAKLEDSAVYLCASSLGGSVNEQFFGPGTRLTVL.

This rearrangement joins TRBV7-2 to TRBJ1-5; weak D call: TRBD1 (5 bases). Germline V gene data show CDR1 as SGHTA and CDR2 as FQGNSA. This CDR3 has 14 residues. V lost 5 bases and J 5 bases, leaving 13 bases between the germline ends. As DNA, the CDR3 is TGTGCCAGCAGCCGTGGGCAGGGCGATCAGCCCCAGCATTTT. Residues: CASSRGQGDQPQHF.

The chain combines TRBV7-9 with TRBJ1-2; the match to TRBD1 covers 7 bases. The J segment lost 8 bases and the V segment lost 4 bases, leaving 10 bases of the junction unmatched. Per the germline V gene, CDR1 is SEHNR and CDR2 is FQNEAQ (reference sequence). This CDR3 comprises 14 residues. CDR3 amino acids: CASSSIGQVSGYTF. The CDR3 DNA is TGTGCCAGCAGCTCCATCGGACAGGTTAGCGGCTACACCTTC.

This clonotype was counted many times. The J gene is TRBJ1-2, the V gene TRBV20-1; 9 nucleotides agree with TRBD1. Germline V gene sequence: CDR1 DFQATT, CDR2 SNEGSKA (reference sequence). Trimming took 6 bases from V and 2 from J; bases not matched to a gene: 7. The CDR3 extends over 14 amino acids. CDR3 in DNA: TGCAGTGCAGCCGTGGGGACAGGGAACTATGGCTACACCTTC. It is translated as CSAAVGTGNYGYTF.

The CDR3 reads CASSYIKGYQPQHF. The CDR3 DNA reads as TGTGCCAGCAGTTACATAAAGGGTTATCAGCCCCAGCATTTT. V usage is TRBV6-2 or TRBV6-3 and J usage is TRBJ1-5; D is ambiguous. Trimming removed 2 bases at V and 5 bases at J, with 10 bases between. The CDR3 consists of 14 residues. CDR1 is MNHEY and CDR2 is SVGEGT in the germline V gene.

There are many counts of this clonotype. The chain carries TRBV5-1 and TRBJ2-5, with D perhaps TRBD1 or TRBD2 (5 bases each). The CDR3 totals 15 residues. V was pared by 4 bases and J by 3 bases, with 16 bases between. Looked up from germline, CDR1 is SGHRS and CDR2 is YFSETQ. The CDR3 bases are TGCGCCAGCAGCCATGGGTTCGGGACGAAAGAGACCCAGTACTTC. This encodes CASSHGFGTKETQYF.

This clonotype has more than one count but fewer than ten. The chain has TRBV19 and TRBJ1-1; unclear D gene. Germline values: CDR1 LNHDA, CDR2 SQIVND (reference sequence). The CDR3 spans 13 residues. The V gene lost 4 bases and the J gene lost 7 bases, with 13 bases spanning the gap. The DNA of the CDR3 is TGTGCCAGTAGTACCCGGTCCGGGTTTGAAGCTTTCTTT. Translated, it gives CASSTRSGFEAFF.

This chain uses TRBV11-3 with TRBJ1-1; 10 bases align to TRBD1. Germline CDR1 SGHNT, CDR2 YENEEA. The V gene end was trimmed by 5 bases and the J gene end by 4 bases; junction bases not matched to a gene: 16. This CDR3 comprises 18 residues. The chain's CDR3 is CASSSRDRGIYSGTEAFF. CDR3 bases: TGTGCCAGCAGCAGCCGGGACAGGGGAATCTATTCGGGCACTGAAGCTTTCTTT.

This clonotype has more than one count but fewer than ten. The chain recombines TRBV14 with TRBJ2-7, with a tentative D call TRBD1 (6 bases). The CDR3 totals 13 residues. CDR1 is SGHDN and CDR2 is FVKESK in the germline V gene. The V end lost 3 bases, the J end lost 4 bases, and 10 bases lay between the germline ends. CDR3 amino acids: CASSHWGRYEQYF. The CDR3 DNA reads TGTGCCAGCAGCCACTGGGGGCGGTACGAGCAGTACTTC. Full variable domain (outside the CDR3, taken from reference TRBV14 and TRBJ2-7): EAGVTQFPSHSVIEKGQTVTLRCDPISGHDNLYWYRRVMGKEIKFLLHFVKESKQDESGMPNNRFLAERTGGTYSTLKVQPAELEDSGVYFCASSHWGRYEQYFGPGTRLTVT.

This chain uses TRBV6-1 with TRBJ2-7, with D possibly being TRBD1 or TRBD2 (5 bases each). CDR1 is MNHNS and CDR2 is SASEGT in the germline V gene. V lost 6 bases to trimming and J lost 7 bases, with 13 bases between them. The CDR3 spans 12 residues. The CDR3 nucleotides read TGTGCCAGCAGCCCGGGGCGCACTGAGCAGTACTTC. Protein: CASSPGRTEQYF.

This clonotype came up many times. V gene TRBV6-1 combines with J gene TRBJ1-2; 7 bases map to TRBD1. The CDR3 runs to 14 residues. Germline-derived CDR1 and CDR2 are MNHNS and SASEGT. Trimming cost V 6 bases and J 4 bases; bases outside gene matches: 8. As DNA, the CDR3 is TGTGCCAGCAGGGTCAGGGGGTATGTCTATGGCTACACCTTC. Translated, it gives CASRVRGYVYGYTF.

This clonotype was picked up a small number of times. J is TRBJ2-7 and V is TRBV18; D not certain. Germline CDR1 and CDR2: KGHSH and LQKENI. The CDR3 has 14 amino acids. The V end lost 2 bases, the J end lost 5 bases, and 13 bases lay between the germline ends. The CDR3 spells CASSPRTRSNEQYF. CDR3 DNA sequence: TGTGCCAGCTCACCAAGGACCAGATCTAACGAGCAGTACTTC.

CDR3 sequence reads: CSVLVATGYPNYGYTF. The CDR3 region has the DNA TGCAGCGTACTAGTAGCCACGGGCTACCCTAACTATGGCTACACCTTC. V usage is TRBV29-1 and J usage is TRBJ1-2; D unresolved. This CDR3 contains 16 residues. Looked up from germline, CDR1 is SQVTM and CDR2 is ANQGSEA. V gave up 6 bases and J gave up 0 bases, with 20 bases separating them. The complete variable domain, with remaining parts taken from reference TRBV29-1 and TRBJ1-2, reads SAVISQKPSRDICQRGTSLTIQCQVDSQVTMMFWYRQQPGQSLTLIATANQGSEATYESGFVIDKFPISRPNLTFSTLTVSNMSPEDSSIYLCSVLVATGYPNYGYTFGSGTRLTVV.

The CDR3 nucleotides are TGTGCCAGCAGCGCCAAAGGGACTAGCGGAAGCTACGAGCAGTACTTC. This gives the protein CASSAKGTSGSYEQYF. The chain combines TRBV9 with TRBJ2-7; 11 bases align to TRBD2. Germline V gene data show CDR1 as SGDLS and CDR2 as YYNGEE. V was pared by 3 bases and J by 3 bases, with 8 bases of the junction left unmatched. The CDR3 totals 16 residues.

This rearrangement joins TRBV18 to TRBJ2-2; a weak D match, TRBD2 (6 bases). Germline assignment: CDR1 KGHSH and CDR2 LQKENI. The CDR3 covers 16 residues. The ends were cut back, 6 bases at V and 4 bases at J, with 18 bases in the middle. The CDR3 bases are TGTGCCAGCTCTCCGAGGGAGGTTGAGTTCACCGGGGAGCTGTTTTTT. This translates into CASSPREVEFTGELFF.

This clonotype has ten or more counts. The rearrangement links TRBV12-3 or TRBV12-4 to TRBJ2-7; the D is unclear. This CDR3 is 13 amino acids long. V was shortened by 1 base and J by 4 bases, with 8 bases between the two germline ends. CDR3 DNA sequence: TGTGCCAGCAGTTTAGTAGGTGTTTACGAGCAGTACTTC. It encodes CASSLVGVYEQYF.

This clonotype has at least ten counts. The J gene is TRBJ1-6, the V gene TRBV7-9; D is undetermined. This CDR3 comprises 16 residues. The germline V gene has CDR1 SEHNR and CDR2 FQNEAQ (reference sequence). The V end lost 9 bases, the J end lost 1 base, and 16 bases lay between the germline ends. Here the CDR3 DNA reads TGTGCCAGTTTAAATGAGACGGGGTCCTATAATTCACCCCTCCACTTT. It codes for CASLNETGSYNSPLHF.

The chain uses TRBV27 and TRBJ2-5, with D possibly being TRBD1 (6 bases). CDR3 size: 12 residues. Trimming cost V 5 bases and J 7 bases, with 11 bases left between them. Germline lookup yields CDR1 MNHEY and CDR2 SMNVEV (reference sequence). The CDR3 DNA reads TGTGCCAGCAGTACCCTAGGGGGGACCCAGTACTTC. This translates into CASSTLGGTQYF.

This clonotype was counted at least ten times. V and J are TRBV6-5 and TRBJ1-5; a weak D match, TRBD1 (6 bases). Trimming removed 0 bases at V and 2 bases at J, with 8 bases between. CDR3 length: 15 residues. Per the germline V gene, CDR1 is MNHEY and CDR2 is SVGAGI. CDR3 in DNA: TGTGCCAGCAGTTACTCGGGGGGCGGCAATCAGCCCCAGCATTTT. Translating it yields CASSYSGGGNQPQHF.

Concerning this clonotype: This may be a read error: a much more frequent sequence differs by one nucleotide. The chain recombines TRBV6-1 with TRBJ2-2; tentatively, D is TRBD2 (5 bases). CDR1 is MNHNS and CDR2 is SASEGT in the germline V gene. The CDR3 consists of 13 residues. CDR3 in amino acids: CASRPLNTGELLF. DNA of the CDR3: TGTGCCAGCAGACCGCTGAACACCGGGGAGCTGCTTTTT.

The J gene is TRBJ2-1, the V gene TRBV29-1; possible D gene TRBD2, 6 bases. Looked up from germline, CDR1 is SQVTM and CDR2 is ANQGSEA. V lost 4 bases and J lost 4, with 17 bases in between. The CDR3 totals 15 residues. Here the CDR3 reads CSVVGSEGKYNEQFF. The CDR3 DNA follows: TGCAGCGTTGTTGGGTCGGAGGGTAAATACAATGAGCAGTTCTTC.

The chain recombines TRBV6-5 with TRBJ2-3; possible D gene TRBD2, 6 bases. This CDR3 has 16 amino acids. V was cut by 2 bases and J by 4 bases, with 16 bases left in between. From germline, CDR1 is MNHEY and CDR2 SVGAGI. The CDR3, as DNA: TGTGCCAGCAGTTACGGCCGGACGGGAGTCGCAGATACGCAGTATTTT. It specifies CASSYGRTGVADTQYF.

J is TRBJ2-2 and V is TRBV14, with 7 positions matching TRBD1. Trimming at V came to 1 base and at J to 3 bases, leaving 5 bases not matched to a gene. Germline-derived CDR1 and CDR2 are SGHDN and FVKESK. This CDR3 comprises 16 residues. The CDR3 DNA sequence: TGTGCCAGCAGCCAAGTGAGGACAGGCTACACCGGGGAGCTGTTTTTT. This codes for CASSQVRTGYTGELFF.